One sample yielded the 28 T cell receptor beta chains listed below, sequenced in a study of blood T cell repertoires in COVID-19. Libraries were prepared by immunoSEQ multiplex PCR; TCRdb keeps only in-frame clonotypes and omits some of them. This sample carries hundreds of thousands of clones, roughly three quarters of them seen once, and the ten largest clones take roughly 4.2%. The specimen was peripheral blood. Receptors originate from a woman aged 40 to 55 with active or convalescent COVID-19.

This clone was observed once. The chain is built from TRBV7-2 and TRBJ2-7; 8 bases match TRBD2. Germline V gives CDR1 SGHTA, CDR2 FQGNSA. The junction had 8 bases not matched to a gene; V was cut back by 1 base and J by 6 bases. The CDR3 is 15 amino acids. The CDR3 loop reads CASSLVHGGAGEQYF. The CDR3 DNA reads TGTGCCAGCAGCTTAGTTCACGGGGGGGCCGGCGAGCAGTACTTC.

Only one count was recorded for this clone. The chain uses TRBV5-1 and TRBJ1-2; 8 bases are shared with TRBD1. V dropped 0 bases and J dropped 3; count of bases not matched to a gene: 7. Germline CDR1 reads SGHRS; CDR2 reads YFSETQ. This CDR3 is 16 amino acids long. The CDR3 is CASSLAPGQVDYGYTF. In DNA form, the CDR3 reads TGCGCCAGCAGCTTGGCCCCGGGACAGGTAGACTATGGCTACACCTTC. Variable domain in full (rest from reference TRBV5-1 and TRBJ1-2): KAGVTQTPRYLIKTRGQQVTLSCSPISGHRSVSWYQQTPGQGLQFLFEYFSETQRNKGNFPGRFSGRQFSNSRSEMNVSTLELGDSALYLCASSLAPGQVDYGYTFGSGTRLTVV.

The V gene is TRBV30, the J gene TRBJ1-6; TRBD1 matches 8 bases. Trimming cost V 4 bases and J 8 bases; bases outside gene matches: 7. Germline V CDR1 and CDR2: GTSNPN, SVGIG (reference sequence). The CDR3 contains 14 residues. The CDR3 region has the DNA TGTGCCTGGACCGGACAGGGAGTTTATTCACCCCTCCACTTT. Its protein is CAWTGQGVYSPLHF.

The rearrangement links TRBV5-4 to TRBJ2-3, with TRBD2 as a possible D gene (6 bases). Trimming took 2 bases from V and 1 from J, leaving 11 bases between them. CDR3 length: 15 residues. Germline V gives CDR1 SGHNT, CDR2 YYREEE (reference sequence). DNA of the CDR3: TGTGCCAGCAGCTTCCCGGGGGTTGGCACAGATACGCAGTATTTT. Its protein is CASSFPGVGTDTQYF.

This clone was detected once. The chain has TRBV30 and TRBJ2-7, with 7 bases aligning to TRBD1. This CDR3 has 14 amino acids. Germline V gene lookup returns CDR1 GTSNPN and CDR2 SVGIG (reference sequence). With 2 bases clipped from V and 3 bases from J, the junction kept 7 bases outside the gene matches. CDR3 sequence (DNA): TGTGCCTGGAGTTTGTTTCGACAGGGCTACGAGCAGTACTTC. Its translation is CAWSLFRQGYEQYF.

This clone occurred once. The chain couples TRBV6-6 to TRBJ1-6; D is unclear. Germline loops: CDR1 MNHNY, CDR2 SVGAGI (reference sequence). V was pared by 7 bases and J by 0 bases, with 7 bases between. This CDR3 comprises 14 residues. The CDR3 DNA is TGTGCCAGCACCACAAGCTCCTATAATTCACCCCTCCACTTT. Protein sequence: CASTTSSYNSPLHF.

The chain joins TRBV29-1 to TRBJ1-2, with 9 bases identical to TRBD1. This CDR3 has 12 amino acids. J gave up 3 bases and V 7 bases, and 3 bases lay outside the gene matches. CDR1 SQVTM and CDR2 ANQGSEA come from the germline V gene. The CDR3 loop is CSAWDRDYGYTF. DNA of the CDR3: TGCAGCGCGTGGGACAGGGACTATGGCTACACCTTC.

This clone was seen only once. The chain joins TRBV28 to TRBJ1-2; 8 bases align to TRBD1. This CDR3 contains 12 residues. With V trimmed by 7 bases and J by 6 bases, 4 bases remained unmatched. Per the germline V gene, CDR1 is MDHEN and CDR2 is SYDVKM. The CDR3 reads CASNTRGHGYTF. In nucleotides, the CDR3 is TGTGCCAGCAATACCAGGGGGCATGGCTACACCTTC.

This clone showed up just once. The chain recombines TRBV2 with TRBJ1-5; weak D call: TRBD1 (6 bases). The CDR3 consists of 15 residues. Germline CDR1 reads SNHLY; CDR2 reads FYNNEI. Trimming removed 6 bases from V and 5 bases from J, with 17 bases in between. The DNA for the CDR3 is TGTGCCAGCAGCGAGAATCCGGACAGAGATCAGCCCCAGCATTTT. Translated, it gives CASSENPDRDQPQHF.

The chain uses TRBV27 and TRBJ2-5, with 16 bases identical to TRBD2. Germline assignment: CDR1 MNHEY and CDR2 SMNVEV (reference sequence). With 3 bases clipped from V and 5 bases from J, the junction kept 3 bases outside the gene matches. This CDR3 comprises 16 residues. For the CDR3, the DNA is TGTGCCAGCAGTTTGGGACTAGCGGGGGGGTCGGAGACCCAGTACTTC. It encodes CASSLGLAGGSETQYF.

This clone appeared a single time. The rearrangement links TRBV9 to TRBJ2-7; perhaps TRBD2 as D (6 bases). Looked up from germline, CDR1 is SGDLS and CDR2 is YYNGEE. This CDR3 is built from 15 residues. The V end was cut by 2 bases, the J end by 2 bases, with 14 bases between. In DNA, the CDR3 is TGTGCCAGCAGCGTTGGGGCTAGCGATACCTACGAGCAGTACTTC. Translation: CASSVGASDTYEQYF. The whole variable domain, filled in from reference TRBV9 and TRBJ2-7, reads DSGVTQTPKHLITATGQRVTLRCSPRSGDLSVYWYQQSLDQGLQFLIQYYNGEERAKGNILERFSAQQFPDLHSELNLSSLELGDSALYFCASSVGASDTYEQYFGPGTRLTVT.

The V and J genes are TRBV28 and TRBJ2-5; D remains ambiguous. The CDR3 has 13 residues. The germline CDR1 and CDR2 sequences are MDHEN and SYDVKM. The V and J ends lost 3 bases and 0 bases respectively, with 5 bases between them. The CDR3 region is CASSFSYQETQYF. The CDR3 coding sequence is TGTGCCAGCAGTTTTTCGTACCAAGAGACCCAGTACTTC. The full variable domain, with the rest looked up from reference TRBV28 and TRBJ2-5, is DVKVTQSSRYLVKRTGEKVFLECVQDMDHENMFWYRQDPGLGLRLIYFSYDVKMKEKGDIPEGYSVSREKKERFSLILESASTNQTSMYLCASSFSYQETQYFGPGTRLLVL.

V usage is TRBV27 and J usage is TRBJ1-1, with no clear D. The germline V gene encodes CDR1 MNHEY and CDR2 SMNVEV (reference sequence). Trimming shortened V by 4 bases and J by 0 bases, and 12 bases separated the two germline ends. CDR3 length: 15 residues. The CDR3 coding sequence is TGTGCCAGCAGTTCTAACAGAGCCATGAACACTGAAGCTTTCTTT. Translating gives CASSSNRAMNTEAFF.

The chain carries TRBV5-1 and TRBJ2-3; no reliable D call. The CDR3 runs 14 residues. V lost 0 bases and J lost 2, with 7 bases in between. CDR1 and CDR2 from the germline V gene are SGHRS and YFSETQ. The CDR3 DNA reads TGCGCCAGCAGCTTGGCTAAAAACACAGATACGCAGTATTTT. This gives the protein CASSLAKNTDTQYF.

The sample holds one count of this clone. V is TRBV5-6 and J is TRBJ2-1; the D gene is possibly TRBD1 (5 bases). The germline CDR1 and CDR2 sequences are SGHDT and YYEEEE. The CDR3 covers 15 residues. Deletions cut 3 bases from V and 8 bases from J, with 18 bases between. CDR3 protein: CASSYPTRGSDEQFF. DNA of the CDR3: TGTGCCAGCAGCTACCCCACAAGGGGAAGCGATGAGCAGTTCTTC.

Many counts were recorded for this clone. The chain employs TRBV30 and TRBJ2-7, with D possibly matching TRBD2 (6 bases). The CDR3 runs 13 residues. V lost 0 bases, J lost 4 bases, and 10 bases lay in between. Germline CDR1 and CDR2: GTSNPN and SVGIG (reference sequence). The CDR3 sequence is CAWSVGGGYEQYF. The CDR3 DNA reads TGTGCCTGGAGTGTTGGAGGAGGGTACGAGCAGTACTTC.

The chain has TRBV6-5 and TRBJ2-5; possible D gene TRBD2, 6 bases. The CDR3 runs to 13 residues. Germline CDR1 is MNHEY and CDR2 is SVGAGI. With 8 bases removed from V and 7 bases from J, the gap between germline ends came to 17 bases. This CDR3 reads CASRWGEEGTQYF. CDR3 DNA sequence: TGTGCCAGCCGCTGGGGGGAGGAAGGGACCCAGTACTTC.

This clone was counted a few times. The chain employs TRBV10-1 and TRBJ2-7; 7 nucleotides align to TRBD2. CDR1 and CDR2 from the germline V gene are WNHNN and SYGVQD (reference sequence). Trimming cost V 0 bases and J 4 bases; bases outside gene matches: 0. The CDR3 is made up of 13 amino acids. For the CDR3, the DNA is TGCGCCAGCAGTGAGTCGGGAGGGTACGAGCAGTACTTC. Translated: CASSESGGYEQYF.

This clone was seen a few times. The chain couples TRBV29-1 to TRBJ1-2; D gene ambiguous. The germline V gene encodes CDR1 SQVTM and CDR2 ANQGSEA. This CDR3 is 12 amino acids long. CDR3 sequence reads: CYTRRGQDGYTF. CDR3 DNA: TGCTACACTCGCCGAGGGCAAGACGGCTACACCTTC.

V usage is TRBV9 and J usage is TRBJ1-6; weak D call: TRBD1 (6 bases). The germline gives CDR1 SGDLS, CDR2 YYNGEE. CDR3 size: 13 residues. V dropped 6 bases and J dropped 4 bases, with 8 bases sitting between them. For the CDR3, the DNA is TGTGCCAGCACGCAGGGGTATAATTCACCCCTCCACTTT. This encodes CASTQGYNSPLHF.

CDR3 in amino acids: CASSSPLKETQYF. The CDR3 DNA follows: TGTGCCAGCAGTTCCCCGCTAAAAGAGACCCAGTACTTC. The chain has TRBV28 and TRBJ2-5; D gene ambiguous. The CDR3 loop spans 13 amino acids. Germline V lookup: CDR1 MDHEN, CDR2 SYDVKM. The V and J ends lost 4 bases and 3 bases respectively, with 9 bases between them.

The CDR3 DNA reads TGTGCCAGCGGGAGCAAAACTTCGGACACTGAAGCTTTCTTT. This codes for CASGSKTSDTEAFF. The chain has TRBV5-4 and TRBJ1-1; D ambiguous. CDR3 length: 14 amino acids. V lost 7 bases, J lost 3 bases, and 16 bases lay in between. The germline V gene has CDR1 SGHNT and CDR2 YYREEE (reference sequence).

The genes are TRBV5-1 and TRBJ1-2; a possible D gene is TRBD1 (6 bases). Germline V CDR1 and CDR2: SGHRS, YFSETQ. The CDR3 runs to 16 residues. The V end was cut by 3 bases, the J end by 4 bases, with 19 bases between. The CDR3 sequence: CASSSPEYDRTYGYTF. Here the CDR3 DNA reads TGCGCCAGCAGCTCCCCCGAATACGACAGGACCTATGGCTACACCTTC.

This clone was counted only a few times. The chain employs TRBV10-3 and TRBJ1-6, with a tentative D call TRBD1 (6 bases). This CDR3 has 13 amino acids. Germline-derived CDR1 and CDR2 are ENHRY and SYGVKD. V lost 8 bases and J 5 bases, leaving 10 bases between the germline ends. This CDR3 reads CAIGGSDNSPLHF. The CDR3 DNA reads as TGTGCCATCGGGGGCAGCGATAATTCACCCCTCCACTTT.

V gene TRBV18 combines with J gene TRBJ2-1, with 7 bases fitting TRBD2. The CDR3 totals 14 residues. The junction had 2 bases not matched to a gene; V was cut back by 2 bases and J by 4 bases. Per germline, CDR1 KGHSH and CDR2 LQKENI. The CDR3 nucleotides read TGTGCCAGCTCACCAGGCGGGGGATACAATGAGCAGTTCTTC. It encodes CASSPGGGYNEQFF.

A single count supports this clone. The V call is TRBV28, the J call TRBJ1-4; possible D gene TRBD1, 6 bases. The CDR3 length is 16 residues. Looked up from germline, CDR1 is MDHEN and CDR2 is SYDVKM. V lost 6 bases and J 0 bases, leaving 14 bases between the germline ends. CDR3 nucleotide sequence: TGTGCCAGCAGACCTACAGGGTTTGCAACTAATGAAAAACTGTTTTTT. Translating it yields CASRPTGFATNEKLFF.

The V and J genes are TRBV25-1 and TRBJ2-1, with D possibly matching TRBD2 (6 bases). Germline V lookup: CDR1 MGHDK, CDR2 SYGVNS. The V end was cut by 2 bases, the J end by 7 bases, with 15 bases between. The CDR3 has 15 residues. The CDR3 loop is CASSENSGLSNEQFF. The CDR3 DNA follows: TGTGCCAGCAGTGAAAATTCGGGACTTTCGAATGAGCAGTTCTTC.

The genes are TRBV9 and TRBJ1-1; 11 bases are shared with TRBD1. This CDR3 is 14 amino acids long. The V segment lost 2 bases and the J segment 10 bases; nucleotides outside the gene matches: 7. The V gene's germline CDR1 is SGDLS and CDR2 YYNGEE. This CDR3 is CASSVGQGASRAFF. As DNA, the CDR3 is TGTGCCAGCAGCGTCGGACAGGGGGCTAGTCGAGCTTTCTTT.